A single sample gave rise to the 3 T cell receptor beta chains below, sequenced in a study of T cells in localized non-small cell lung cancer (dated by TCRdb to 2020 to 2022). Library preparation was by the immunoSEQ multiplex PCR assay. TCRdb took over this immuneACCESS table, retaining in-frame rearrangements with V and J assigned. Such tables are incomplete; in checked studies, under half of the missing clones stem from an unresolved V gene, and the remainder is unexplained. This sample gives 9,000 to 15,000 clones in total; over 65% of them show up just once. The ten largest clones represent 22% of the sample. Sequencing was performed on peripheral blood, taken before any cancer treatment. The receptors were gathered from a male donor older than 55 with stage I lung adenocarcinoma.

CDR3 coding DNA: TGTGCCAGCTCACCCGCCGCCGCAGGGGGCCCGGGCGAGCAGTACTTC. Protein product: CASSPAAAGGPGEQYF. The chain employs TRBV18 and TRBJ2-7, with 8 bases identical to TRBD1. Germline V CDR1 and CDR2: KGHSH, LQKENI. This CDR3 is built from 16 residues. V lost 3 bases, J lost 6 bases, and 13 bases stayed unmatched.

The CDR3 loop is CASSMGAFTYNEQFF. CDR3 DNA sequence: TGTGCCAGTAGTATGGGGGCCTTCACCTACAATGAGCAGTTCTTC. The chain employs TRBV19 and TRBJ2-1, with D possibly TRBD1 on 6 matching bases. The germline gives CDR1 LNHDA, CDR2 SQIVND (reference sequence). The V gene lost 3 bases and the J gene lost 2 bases, with 11 bases spanning the gap. The CDR3 totals 15 residues. The variable domain in full, completed from reference TRBV19 and TRBJ2-1, reads DGGITQSPKYLFRKEGQNVTLSCEQNLNHDAMYWYRQDPGQGLRLIYYSQIVNDFQKGDIAEGYSVSREKKESFPLTVTSAQKNPTAFYLCASSMGAFTYNEQFFGPGTRLTVL.

A single count supports this clone. The rearrangement uses TRBV7-2 and TRBJ1-5; D ambiguous. Germline V lookup: CDR1 SGHTA, CDR2 FQGNSA. The V and J ends lost 2 bases and 2 bases respectively, with 13 bases between them. This CDR3 has 16 amino acids. This CDR3 reads CASSLYGNGGNQPQHF. The CDR3 nucleotides are TGTGCCAGCAGCTTATACGGAAACGGGGGCAATCAGCCCCAGCATTTT.